This TCR beta chain was sequenced during a study of Ad26.COV2.S vaccination and SARS-CoV-2 variants. Sequencing used immunoSEQ multiplex PCR; TCRdb keeps in-frame clones, though not all of them. The data contain approximately 420,000 clones, around 89% of them singletons. Sample treatment: roughly 19 received Ad26.COV2.S at low or high dose, single or two shots; roughly five received placebo; per-sample allocation not given. Material that was analyzed had been drawn on day 63 after the first vaccine or placebo injection. V lost 4 bases and J lost 2, with 13 bases in between. CDR3 length: 16 amino acids. The V gene's germline CDR1 is SGDLS and CDR2 YYNGEE.

The source material was peripheral blood, sampled in a trial of Ad26.COV2.S vaccine versus placebo. The chain uses TRBV9 and TRBJ2-6; the D is unclear. This TCR was sampled from a person aged 18-65 years who received the Ad26.COV2.S COVID-19 vaccine or a placebo. The CDR3 region is CASSPWGAPGANVLTF. As DNA, the CDR3 is TGTGCCAGCAGCCCATGGGGTGCCCCTGGGGCCAACGTCCTGACTTTC.